This is a list of T cell receptor beta chains from one sample in a study of OX40 agonist ivuxolimab in advanced cancers. The protocol was immunoSEQ multiplex PCR, while the TCRdb copy is restricted to in-frame clones and leaves out a portion. The table records tens of thousands of clones, approximately 86% of them present only once. The sequencing here drew on CD4+ or CD8+ T cells sorted from blood, taken in a trial of the OX40 agonist ivuxolimab. These receptors all stem from an adult with an advanced solid tumor such as melanoma, head and neck, liver or kidney cancer. The CDR3 runs from the conserved cysteine through the conserved F or W. D genes are given only for firm matches. Clone size is shown for a subset of rows, as once, few, many or a class of expanded clone.

CDR3 protein	CDR3 DNA	J gene	clone size	D gene	V gene	CDR3 length
CASRTQDRPRDGYTF	TGTGCCAGCAGGACTCAGGACAGGCCTCGAGATGGCTACACCTTC	TRBJ1-2	few	TRBD1	TRBV6-5	15
CASSEVVRRVF	TGTGCCAGCAGTGAAGTAGTAAGAAGGGTTTTT	TRBJ1-4	-	-	TRBV6-5	11
CASSLHRGEKLFF	TGTGCCAGTAGTCTTCACAGGGGTGAAAAACTGTTTTTT	TRBJ1-4	-	TRBD1	TRBV19	13
CASSLDGTRTYEQYF	TGTGCCAGCAGCTTAGACGGGACTCGGACGTACGAGCAGTACTTC	TRBJ2-7	-	-	TRBV11-3	15
CASSSQGPYGYTF	TGTGCCAGCAGCTCACAGGGTCCCTATGGCTACACCTTC	TRBJ1-2	-	-	TRBV7-9	13
CASRGPTRQYF	TGTGCCAGCAGGGGCCCTACGAGGCAGTACTTC	TRBJ2-7	-	-	TRBV6-5	11
CASSQNMEGRDGYTF	TGTGCCAGCAGCCAAAACATGGAGGGACGCGATGGCTACACCTTC	TRBJ1-2	-	-	TRBV14	15
CASSYSVRAYEQYF	TGTGCCAGCAGTTACTCGGTCAGGGCCTACGAGCAGTACTTC	TRBJ2-7	-	-	TRBV6-5	14
CASSLGLAGGYNEQFF	TGCGCCAGCAGCTTGGGACTTGCGGGAGGATACAATGAGCAGTTCTTC	TRBJ2-1	-	TRBD2	TRBV5-1	16
CASTQPWQGATEQFF	TGTGCCAGCACTCAGCCGTGGCAGGGGGCTACTGAGCAGTTCTTC	TRBJ2-1	-	TRBD1	TRBV6-1	15
CAISDGTETNSPLHF	TGTGCCATCAGTGATGGGACAGAAACTAATTCACCCCTCCACTTT	TRBJ1-6	-	TRBD1	TRBV10-3	15
CASSRQGPTQETQYF	TGTGCCAGCAGTAGACAGGGGCCTACCCAAGAGACCCAGTACTTC	TRBJ2-5	-	TRBD1	TRBV6-4	15
CASSLFRGVAEKLFF	TGTGCCAGCAGCTTATTTCGAGGGGTGGCTGAAAAACTGTTTTTT	TRBJ1-4	-	-	TRBV5-5	15
CASSLRPRPGQGRSYEQYF	TGTGCCAGCAGCTTGAGACCCAGACCGGGACAGGGCAGATCCTACGAGCAGTACTTC	TRBJ2-7	-	TRBD1	TRBV7-3	19
CASSPLAGGTTDTQYF	TGTGCCAGCAGCCCACTAGCGGGGGGGACCACAGATACGCAGTATTTT	TRBJ2-3	-	TRBD2	TRBV11-3	16
CASSVQGANTEAFF	TGTGCCAGCAGTGTACAGGGGGCGAACACTGAAGCTTTCTTT	TRBJ1-1	-	TRBD1	TRBV2	14
CACSWGQGSYEQYF	TGTGCCTGCAGCTGGGGACAGGGAAGCTACGAGCAGTACTTC	TRBJ2-7	-	TRBD1	TRBV6-1	14
CASLGYSSGGPRAYNEQFF	TGTGCCAGTTTAGGTTACTCTAGCGGGGGGCCCAGGGCGTACAATGAGCAGTTCTTC	TRBJ2-1	-	TRBD2	TRBV19	19
CASSSRPGSLDEAFF	TGTGCCAGCAGCTCTCGGCCCGGGAGTTTAGATGAAGCTTTCTTT	TRBJ1-1	-	-	TRBV7-2	15
CASSLGASGNTIYF	TGTGCCAGCAGCTTAGGGGCCTCTGGAAACACCATATATTTT	TRBJ1-3	-	-	TRBV7-2	14
CASSLAAGQETQYF	TGCGCCAGCAGCTTGGCGGCCGGCCAAGAGACCCAGTACTTC	TRBJ2-5	few	-	TRBV5-1	14
CASSDTPEENQPQHF	TGTGCCAGTAGTGATACCCCAGAAGAAAATCAGCCCCAGCATTTT	TRBJ1-5	-	-	TRBV19	15
CASSFRIGGQPQHF	TGTGCCAGCAGTTTTCGTATAGGGGGTCAGCCCCAGCATTTT	TRBJ1-5	-	-	TRBV27	14
CASSLGQGAWQPQHF	TGCGCCAGCAGCTTGGGACAGGGGGCATGGCAGCCCCAGCATTTT	TRBJ1-5	-	TRBD1	TRBV5-1	15
CASSIQVGLAGDTQYF	TGCGCCAGCAGCATACAGGTGGGACTAGCGGGGGATACGCAGTATTTT	TRBJ2-3	once	TRBD2	TRBV5-1	16
CATYGGTNTDTQYF	TGTGCCACATATGGGGGTACAAACACAGATACGCAGTATTTT	TRBJ2-3	once	-	TRBV10-3	14
CASSYGGRSYGYTF	TGTGCCAGCAGTTACGGGGGGCGCAGCTATGGCTACACCTTC	TRBJ1-2	-	-	TRBV6-6	14
CASSLGWGHSYNEQFF	TGTGCCAGCAGCTTAGGGTGGGGACACTCCTACAATGAGCAGTTCTTC	TRBJ2-1	-	-	TRBV7-9	16
CASSLVEGNYEQYF	TGTGCCAGCAGCTTAGTTGAAGGGAACTACGAGCAGTACTTC	TRBJ2-7	-	-	TRBV7-2	14
CASKNTGEAEAFF	TGTGCCAGCAAAAACACAGGGGAAGCTGAAGCTTTCTTT	TRBJ1-1	-	TRBD1	TRBV6-5	13
CASSVDPWTGGMGNTIYF	TGTGCCAGCAGCGTAGACCCATGGACAGGGGGAATGGGAAACACCATATATTTT	TRBJ1-3	-	TRBD1	TRBV9	18
CALATGPLTVQYF	TGTGCCTTAGCGACAGGGCCCTTAACGGTGCAGTACTTC	TRBJ2-7	-	TRBD1	TRBV30	13
CASSLEVNSPLHF	TGTGCCAGCAGCTTAGAGGTCAACTCACCCCTCCACTTT	TRBJ1-6	-	-	TRBV7-2	13
CASSQTELNQPQHF	TGTGCCAGCAGCCAGACAGAATTAAATCAGCCCCAGCATTTT	TRBJ1-5	-	-	TRBV5-5	14
CASSFTGTGGRDTQYF	TGTGCCAGCAGCTTCACCGGGACAGGGGGCAGGGATACGCAGTATTTT	TRBJ2-3	-	TRBD1	TRBV7-2	16
CASSLRPAVTGRDGYTF	TGTGCCAGCAGCTTAAGGCCGGCAGTGACAGGGCGAGATGGCTACACCTTC	TRBJ1-2	-	TRBD1	TRBV7-2	17
CASSRSLGVDTEAFF	TGTGCCAGCTCAAGGTCTCTCGGGGTAGACACTGAAGCTTTCTTT	TRBJ1-1	once	-	TRBV18	15
CASKQSRQGRTDTQYF	TGTGCCAGTAAACAGTCGCGACAGGGAAGGACAGATACGCAGTATTTT	TRBJ2-3	-	TRBD1	TRBV19	16
CASSVGDPRVYEQYF	TGTGCCAGCAGCGTAGGGGACCCCAGGGTCTACGAGCAGTACTTC	TRBJ2-7	-	-	TRBV9	15
CASSIVITNYGYTF	TGTGCCAGTAGTATCGTCATAACTAACTATGGCTACACCTTC	TRBJ1-2	-	-	TRBV19	14
CASSSSGFPGANVLTF	TGCGCCAGCAGCTCCTCAGGGTTCCCTGGGGCCAACGTCCTGACTTTC	TRBJ2-6	-	-	TRBV5-1	16
CASTIHIKNIQYF	TGTGCCAGCACTATACATATTAAAAACATTCAGTACTTC	TRBJ2-4	-	-	TRBV27	13
CASSLRGQGYEQYF	TGCGCCAGCAGCTTGAGGGGGCAGGGCTACGAGCAGTACTTC	TRBJ2-7	-	TRBD1	TRBV5-1	14
CASNLAGARSLYTF	TGTGCCAGTAACCTAGCGGGAGCGAGGAGCCTCTACACCTTC	TRBJ1-2	-	-	TRBV19	14
CASSSSEREAFF	TGTGCCAGCAGCTCAAGCGAACGGGAAGCTTTCTTT	TRBJ1-1	-	-	TRBV5-4	12
CASRDPTSGGTYEQYF	TGTGCCAGCAGGGACCCGACTAGCGGGGGCACCTACGAGCAGTACTTC	TRBJ2-7	-	TRBD2	TRBV2	16